The 17 T cell receptor beta chains presented below share a single source sample, sequenced in a study of blood T cell repertoires in COVID-19. Produced via immunoSEQ multiplex PCR; TCRdb's table is partial and in-frame only. This table holds about 180,000 clones, 89% found once. The specimen was PBMCs or T cells enriched from blood (not recorded which). These receptors all come from a middle-aged woman with acute COVID-19.

The chain joins TRBV2 to TRBJ2-1; possible D gene TRBD1, 5 bases. From germline, CDR1 is SNHLY and CDR2 FYNNEI. V lost 8 bases to trimming and J lost 0 bases, with 14 bases between them. The CDR3 is 15 amino acids. CDR3 protein: CASSGPAASYNEQFF. CDR3 nucleotides: TGTGCCAGCTCAGGGCCGGCGGCCTCCTACAATGAGCAGTTCTTC.

The V and J genes are TRBV2 and TRBJ2-7, with TRBD2 identical over 11 bases. CDR1 is SNHLY, CDR2 FYNNEI, per germline. V was pared by 8 bases and J by 3 bases, with 6 bases of the junction left unmatched. The CDR3 runs to 14 residues. The CDR3 bases are TGTGCCAGCGGCCGACTAGCGGGGAGCTACGAGCAGTACTTC. This translates into CASGRLAGSYEQYF.

The chain has TRBV28 and TRBJ1-1; D remains unclear. V gave up 3 bases and J gave up 1 base, with 12 bases separating them. CDR3 length: 15 amino acids. Germline V lookup: CDR1 MDHEN, CDR2 SYDVKM. The CDR3 reads CASSFLHPRNTEAFF. CDR3 nucleotide sequence: TGTGCCAGCAGTTTTTTACACCCTAGGAACACTGAAGCTTTCTTT. The entire variable domain, with the rest obtained from reference TRBV28 and TRBJ1-1, is as follows: DVKVTQSSRYLVKRTGEKVFLECVQDMDHENMFWYRQDPGLGLRLIYFSYDVKMKEKGDIPEGYSVSREKKERFSLILESASTNQTSMYLCASSFLHPRNTEAFFGQGTRLTVV.

The V gene is TRBV23-1, the J gene TRBJ2-7, with 10 nucleotides matching TRBD2. TRBV23-1 falls under the ORF class, with uncertain function. This CDR3 contains 15 residues. J was trimmed by 6 bases and V by 1 base; bases with no gene match: 6. This CDR3 is CASSQLCSGRAEQYF. In DNA form, the CDR3 reads TGCGCCAGCAGTCAATTGTGCAGCGGGAGGGCCGAGCAGTACTTC.

The J gene is TRBJ2-2, the V gene TRBV7-7, with TRBD1 matching 8 bases. This CDR3 contains 16 residues. V lost 1 base and J lost 4; bases outside the gene matches: 5. Germline CDR1 SSHAT, CDR2 FNYEAQ (reference sequence). This CDR3 reads CASSLEQGGVTGELFF. In nucleotides, the CDR3 is TGTGCCAGCAGCTTAGAACAGGGGGGAGTCACCGGGGAGCTGTTTTTT.

V is TRBV11-1 and J is TRBJ2-3; D is unresolved. Deletions cut 0 bases from V and 2 bases from J, with 6 bases between. The CDR3 is made up of 14 amino acids. Per the germline V gene, CDR1 is SGHAT and CDR2 is FQDESV (reference sequence). Written as DNA, the CDR3 is TGTGCCAGCAGCTTAGCGGGCTCCACAGATACGCAGTATTTT. Translated: CASSLAGSTDTQYF.

The rearrangement links TRBV7-2 to TRBJ2-1; 10 nucleotides line up with TRBD2. CDR1 and CDR2 from the germline V gene are SGHTA and FQGNSA. V gave up 4 bases and J gave up 2 bases; unmatched junction bases: 5. The CDR3 sequence is 16 residues long. The CDR3 nucleotides are TGTGCCAGCAGCTCCCGGAGCGGGAGGGCCTACAATGAGCAGTTCTTC. Amino acid sequence: CASSSRSGRAYNEQFF.

V is TRBV5-4 and J is TRBJ2-7, with D possibly TRBD2 on 6 matching bases. The germline V and J ends were trimmed by 4 bases and 2 bases, with 19 bases remaining between them. The germline CDR1 and CDR2 sequences are SGHNT and YYREEE (reference sequence). CDR3 size: 16 residues. CDR3 in DNA: TGTGCCAGCAGCCTTAGCGGAACCCGCTTTCCCTACGAGCAGTACTTC. This encodes CASSLSGTRFPYEQYF. Drawing the rest from reference TRBV5-4 and TRBJ2-7, the complete variable domain is ETGVTQSPTHLIKTRGQQVTLRCSSQSGHNTVSWYQQALGQGPQFIFQYYREEENGRGNFPPRFSGLQFPNYSSELNVNALELDDSALYLCASSLSGTRFPYEQYFGPGTRLTVT.

This clone was detected once. The chain carries TRBV29-1 and TRBJ1-1; 12 bases are shared with TRBD1. The CDR3 extends over 15 amino acids. CDR1 and CDR2 from the germline V gene are SQVTM and ANQGSEA. The ends lost 7 bases at V and 1 base at J; junction bases unmatched: 7. The CDR3 region is CSGKGQGAPNTEAFF. CDR3 bases: TGCAGCGGGAAGGGACAGGGGGCGCCGAACACTGAAGCTTTCTTT.

The chain couples TRBV9 to TRBJ2-3; TRBD2 agrees at 7 bases. The V gene end was trimmed by 4 bases and the J gene end by 5 bases; junction bases not matched to a gene: 10. The V gene's germline CDR1 is SGDLS and CDR2 YYNGEE. The CDR3 runs to 15 residues. The CDR3 here is CASSPPWASGDTQYF. The CDR3 DNA reads TGTGCCAGCAGCCCCCCTTGGGCTAGCGGAGATACGCAGTATTTT.

The chain links TRBV19 to TRBJ2-1; the match to TRBD2 covers 12 bases. The CDR3 loop spans 16 amino acids. V was clipped by 10 bases and J by 8 bases; unmatched bases: 15. CDR1 and CDR2 from the germline V gene are LNHDA and SQIVND (reference sequence). This CDR3 reads CATRLILAGGEYEQFF. In DNA, the CDR3 is TGTGCCACCAGACTAATACTAGCGGGAGGCGAGTATGAGCAGTTCTTC.

This chain connects TRBV6-4 to TRBJ2-7; possible D gene TRBD2, 6 bases. Germline V lookup: CDR1 MRHNA, CDR2 SNTAGT. V lost 2 bases and J lost 4, with 9 bases in between. The CDR3 has 13 amino acids. This chain's CDR3 is CASSDPGVYEQYF. The CDR3 coding sequence is TGTGCCAGCAGTGACCCGGGGGTATACGAGCAGTACTTC.

The V gene is TRBV2, the J gene TRBJ2-7, with D possibly TRBD2 on 6 matching bases. The CDR3 has 13 residues. The germline V gene has CDR1 SNHLY and CDR2 FYNNEI. The V end was cut by 6 bases, the J end by 0 bases, with 9 bases between. CDR3 nucleotides: TGTGCCAGCAGATACGGGAGCTCCTACGAGCAGTACTTC. Translated, it gives CASRYGSSYEQYF.

The chain combines TRBV2 with TRBJ1-6; D is unclear. Germline values: CDR1 SNHLY, CDR2 FYNNEI. The CDR3 is made up of 15 amino acids. V was cut by 6 bases and J by 6 bases, with 15 bases left in between. The CDR3 nucleotides are TGTGCCAGCAGAAATAGAACAGTGTTTAATTCACCCCTCCACTTT. Its translation is CASRNRTVFNSPLHF.

The V call is TRBV28, the J call TRBJ2-5; D is unclear. The V gene's germline CDR1 is MDHEN and CDR2 SYDVKM. Trimming cost V 5 bases and J 1 base, with 14 bases left between them. The CDR3 totals 15 residues. The CDR3 bases are TGTGCCAGCAGTACCGTACTTGCGGCCCAAGAGACCCAGTACTTC. Translating gives CASSTVLAAQETQYF.

The chain recombines TRBV10-3 with TRBJ2-7; 10 bases are shared with TRBD1. This CDR3 has 17 residues. The J segment lost 5 bases and the V segment lost 0 bases, leaving 10 bases of the junction unmatched. Germline values: CDR1 ENHRY, CDR2 SYGVKD. The CDR3 here is CAISESSPPGTGDEQYF. In DNA, the CDR3 is TGTGCCATCAGTGAGTCGTCCCCCCCGGGGACAGGGGACGAGCAGTACTTC.

The V call is TRBV19, the J call TRBJ2-7; 12 nucleotides match TRBD2. There are 15 residues in the CDR3. Germline trimming cut 4 bases from V and 1 base from J; bases unmatched to any gene: 2. CDR1 and CDR2 from the germline V gene are LNHDA and SQIVND (reference sequence). CDR3 sequence reads: CASSRGLAGSYEQYF. CDR3 DNA: TGTGCCAGTAGTAGGGGACTAGCGGGTTCCTACGAGCAGTACTTC.